A single sample gave rise to the 32 T cell receptor beta chains below, sequenced in a study of blood T cell repertoires in COVID-19. The assay was immunoSEQ multiplex PCR, and TCRdb's table has in-frame clones only and misses some. The sample has about 150,000 clones, more than 75% seen once; the top ten hold 2% to 2.5%. What was sequenced was peripheral blood. The receptors stem from a man between 50 and 59 years old with active COVID-19.

The genes are TRBV6-2 or TRBV6-3 and TRBJ2-2; no clear D. CDR3 length: 13 residues. The germline V gene has CDR1 MNHEY and CDR2 SVGEGT. V lost 2 bases and J 5 bases, leaving 6 bases between the germline ends. The CDR3 DNA reads TGTGCCAGCAGTTACACGACAACCGGGGAGCTGTTTTTT. Its translation is CASSYTTTGELFF.

The rearrangement joins TRBV7-7 to TRBJ2-3; 9 bases are shared with TRBD2. With V trimmed by 4 bases and J by 11 bases, 10 bases remained unmatched. CDR3 size: 14 residues. CDR1 SSHAT and CDR2 FNYEAQ come from the germline V gene (reference sequence). CDR3 coding DNA: TGTGCCAGCAGCTATTCGACTAGCGGCGGCGAGCAGTATTTT. Encoded protein: CASSYSTSGGEQYF. The full variable domain, rest sourced from reference TRBV7-7 and TRBJ2-3, is GAGVSQSPRYKVTKRGQDVTLRCDPISSHATLYWYQQALGQGPEFLTYFNYEAQPDKSGLPSDRFSAERPEGSISTLTIQRTEQRDSAMYRCASSYSTSGGEQYFGPGTRLTVL.

The chain uses TRBV18 and TRBJ2-3; no clear D gene. CDR3 length equals 14 residues. The V end lost 4 bases, the J end lost 2 bases, and 10 bases lay between the germline ends. Germline V gives CDR1 KGHSH, CDR2 LQKENI. This CDR3 reads CASSRNGNTDTQYF. In DNA form, the CDR3 reads TGTGCCAGCTCACGTAATGGCAACACAGATACGCAGTATTTT.

This clone was found once. The genes are TRBV5-6 and TRBJ2-5, with a weak D call TRBD1 (5 bases). Germline lookup yields CDR1 SGHDT and CDR2 YYEEEE. Trimming pared 4 bases from V and 7 bases from J, leaving 8 bases between. The CDR3 loop spans 11 amino acids. This CDR3 reads CASSKGATQYF. In DNA form, the CDR3 reads TGTGCCAGCAGCAAAGGGGCGACCCAGTACTTC.

Regarding this clone: Additional DNA sequences in this sample encode the identical CDR3. The gene calls are TRBV4-1 and TRBJ2-2, with D unresolved. Trimming cost V 1 base and J 3 bases, with 6 bases left between them. Per germline, CDR1 MGHRA and CDR2 YSYEKL. CDR3 size: 14 residues. The CDR3: CASSQVSYTGELFF. The CDR3 DNA sequence: TGCGCCAGCAGCCAAGTAAGCTACACCGGGGAGCTGTTTTTT.

This chain links TRBV3-1 (or the pseudogene TRBV3-2) with TRBJ1-5; 9 nucleotides line up with TRBD1. The germline V gene encodes CDR1 LGHDT and CDR2 YNNKEL (reference sequence). V dropped 2 bases and J dropped 4; count of bases not matched to a gene: 6. The CDR3 is 16 residues long. The CDR3 DNA reads as TGTGCCAGCAGCCAACGGGACAGGGAAGGGAATCAGCCCCAGCATTTT. It translates to CASSQRDREGNQPQHF.

In this sample, this clone turned up once. The chain is built from TRBV10-3 and TRBJ2-3; TRBD2 matches at 10 bases. This CDR3 comprises 16 residues. CDR1 and CDR2 (germline): ENHRY, SYGVKD. The junction had 10 bases not matched to a gene; V was cut back by 3 bases and J by 7 bases. The CDR3 reads CAISDFQRGGPYTQYF. CDR3 DNA sequence: TGTGCCATCAGTGATTTCCAGCGGGGGGGCCCCTATACGCAGTATTTT.

The chain has TRBV7-2 and TRBJ1-2, with TRBD1 matching over 12 bases. V lost 2 bases, J lost 8 bases, and 6 bases stayed unmatched. Germline assignment: CDR1 SGHTA and CDR2 FQGNSA. This CDR3 contains 15 residues. The CDR3 DNA is TGTGCCAGCAGCTTAAAAGGGACAGGGGGCTGGGGCTACACCTTC. It specifies CASSLKGTGGWGYTF.

The V and J genes are TRBV25-1 and TRBJ1-6, with D unresolved. CDR3 length equals 14 residues. The germline CDR1 and CDR2 sequences are MGHDK and SYGVNS. V was trimmed by 2 bases and J by 10 bases, leaving 12 bases between them. In nucleotides, the CDR3 is TGTGCCAGCAGTGAAATGGCCGGGAAGTCACCCCTCCACTTT. Its translation: CASSEMAGKSPLHF.

The table lists this clone with a count of one. The CDR3 nucleotides are TGTGCCAGCAGCCAGTACACAGGGGGCTTCTACGAGCAGTACTTC. Translation gives CASSQYTGGFYEQYF. This rearrangement joins TRBV14 to TRBJ2-7; TRBD1 aligns across 9 bases. This CDR3 is 15 amino acids long. Germline values: CDR1 SGHDN, CDR2 FVKESK. Trimming at V came to 3 bases and at J to 3 bases, leaving 6 bases not matched to a gene.

This clone has ten or more counts. The chain carries TRBV2 and TRBJ2-7; 11 nucleotides match TRBD2. Unmatched junction bases numbered 4, after V lost 6 bases and J lost 3 bases. Germline V CDR1 and CDR2: SNHLY, FYNNEI. This CDR3 has 14 amino acids. The CDR3 sequence is CASRPSGGRYEQYF. The DNA for the CDR3 is TGTGCCAGCAGACCTAGCGGGGGGCGCTACGAGCAGTACTTC.

As regards this clone: The sample holds other DNA sequences that translate to the same CDR3. J is TRBJ2-3 and V is TRBV4-2; the D gene is possibly TRBD2 (7 bases). V was trimmed by 1 base and J by 4 bases, leaving 12 bases between them. Germline V CDR1 and CDR2: LGHNA, YNFKEQ. CDR3 size: 15 residues. The CDR3 DNA sequence: TGTGCCAGCAGCCAAGCGGGGGGCCCCGCAGATACGCAGTATTTT. It yields the protein CASSQAGGPADTQYF.

This chain joins TRBV5-1 and TRBJ2-1; tentative D call: TRBD2 (5 bases). The germline V gene has CDR1 SGHRS and CDR2 YFSETQ. V dropped 5 bases and J dropped 7 bases, with 10 bases sitting between them. The CDR3 consists of 12 residues. CDR3 DNA sequence: TGCGCCAGCAGATCCTCGGGAAATGAGCAGTTCTTC. Its translation is CASRSSGNEQFF. Drawing the rest from reference TRBV5-1 and TRBJ2-1, the complete variable domain is KAGVTQTPRYLIKTRGQQVTLSCSPISGHRSVSWYQQTPGQGLQFLFEYFSETQRNKGNFPGRFSGRQFSNSRSEMNVSTLELGDSALYLCASRSSGNEQFFGPGTRLTVL.

CDR3 nucleotides: TGCAGTGCTAGTCAGCAGGGTGGCTACACCTTC. This sequence encodes CSASQQGGYTF. V gene TRBV20-1 combines with J gene TRBJ1-2; a possible D gene is TRBD1 (5 bases). The CDR3 loop spans 11 amino acids. V was cut by 3 bases and J by 7 bases, with 9 bases left in between. Germline-derived CDR1 and CDR2 are DFQATT and SNEGSKA (reference sequence).

The rearrangement links TRBV18 to TRBJ1-1; D call uncertain. The V gene lost 0 bases and the J gene lost 6 bases, with 8 bases spanning the gap. The CDR3 spans 13 residues. Germline V lookup: CDR1 KGHSH, CDR2 LQKENI. This chain's CDR3 is CASSPPSRSEAFF. CDR3 DNA sequence: TGTGCCAGCTCACCACCGTCGAGGTCTGAAGCTTTCTTT.

The genes are TRBV18 and TRBJ2-2, with D perhaps matching TRBD2 (6 bases). This CDR3 is 16 amino acids long. V lost 0 bases, J lost 3 bases, and 11 bases lay in between. CDR1 KGHSH and CDR2 LQKENI come from the germline V gene. CDR3 residues: CASSPPLGGHTGELFF. The CDR3 nucleotides read TGTGCCAGCTCACCACCGCTCGGGGGTCACACCGGGGAGCTGTTTTTT.

This clone was observed a single time. The V and J genes are TRBV3-1 (or the pseudogene TRBV3-2) and TRBJ2-5, with 7 nucleotides matching TRBD1. Trimming took 4 bases from V and 10 from J; bases not matched to a gene: 6. In germline, CDR1 is LGHDT, CDR2 YNNKEL (reference sequence). The CDR3 totals 12 residues. CDR3 coding DNA: TGTGCCAGCAGCCGTCGACAGGGCCTCCAGTACTTC. This codes for CASSRRQGLQYF.

The V call is TRBV3-1 (or the pseudogene TRBV3-2), the J call TRBJ2-3; D gene unclear. CDR3 length equals 12 residues. Looked up from germline, CDR1 is LGHDT and CDR2 is YNNKEL (reference sequence). V was trimmed by 5 bases and J by 6 bases, leaving 9 bases between them. The CDR3 reads CASSNVRDTQYF. CDR3 nucleotide sequence: TGTGCCAGCAGCAACGTGCGGGATACGCAGTATTTT.

This clone was found a few times. V is TRBV21-1 and J is TRBJ2-2; the table calls TRBD1, which could not be checked here. TRBV21-1 is labeled a pseudogene. The CDR3 has 17 amino acids. The CDR3 region is CASSSLRGQQNTGELFF. The CDR3 bases are TGTGCCAGCAGTTCTCTTCGGGGACAACAGAACACCGGGGAGCTGTTTTTT.

This chain links TRBV29-1 with TRBJ2-5; D is perhaps TRBD1 (6 bases). Trimming shortened V by 0 bases and J by 1 base, and 9 bases separated the two germline ends. This CDR3 has 14 residues. Germline CDR1 is SQVTM and CDR2 is ANQGSEA. The DNA for the CDR3 is TGCAGCGTTGAAGATCCCAGGGGCCAAGAGACCCAGTACTTC. Amino acids: CSVEDPRGQETQYF.

The rearrangement joins TRBV5-4 to TRBJ2-3; 11 positions agree with TRBD2. Trimming at V came to 4 bases and at J to 2 bases, leaving 6 bases not matched to a gene. Per the germline V gene, CDR1 is SGHNT and CDR2 is YYREEE (reference sequence). The CDR3 has 16 amino acids. CDR3 nucleotides: TGTGCCAGCAGCCAGAGACTAGCGGGGACCACAGATACGCAGTATTTT. Protein: CASSQRLAGTTDTQYF.

This chain connects TRBV18 to TRBJ1-2, with 7 bases matching TRBD1. Germline trimming cut 3 bases from V and 2 bases from J; bases unmatched to any gene: 3. The CDR3 is made up of 14 amino acids. CDR1 and CDR2 (germline): KGHSH, LQKENI. This chain's CDR3 is CASSPDRINYGYTF. The CDR3 DNA sequence: TGTGCCAGCTCACCGGACAGGATCAACTATGGCTACACCTTC.

The chain employs TRBV30 and TRBJ1-4; no firm D call. Trimming took off 5 bases at V and 7 bases at J, with 17 bases between the two ends. The germline gives CDR1 GTSNPN, CDR2 SVGIG (reference sequence). CDR3 length: 14 amino acids. CDR3 loop: CAWDAGVEGEKLFF. The CDR3 DNA reads as TGTGCCTGGGACGCCGGGGTAGAGGGTGAAAAACTGTTTTTT.

The V call is TRBV27, the J call TRBJ2-1, with D hard to call. The ends were cut back, 6 bases at V and 6 bases at J, with 6 bases in the middle. Germline V CDR1 and CDR2: MNHEY, SMNVEV (reference sequence). The CDR3 has 11 amino acids. CDR3 DNA sequence: TGTGCCAGCAGGACTTCCAATGAGCAGTTCTTC. Its translation: CASRTSNEQFF.

The chain uses TRBV5-1 and TRBJ2-7; TRBD1 agrees at 8 bases. Germline V gives CDR1 SGHRS, CDR2 YFSETQ. The CDR3 contains 14 residues. V was clipped by 3 bases and J by 5 bases; unmatched bases: 7. The CDR3 sequence: CASSYRDRRNEQYF. DNA for the CDR3: TGCGCCAGCAGCTATAGGGACAGGCGGAACGAGCAGTACTTC.

This sequence joins TRBV6-6 and TRBJ2-1, with D possibly being TRBD1 (5 bases). The germline V gene encodes CDR1 MNHNY and CDR2 SVGAGI (reference sequence). V was shortened by 0 bases and J by 6 bases, with 9 bases between the two germline ends. The CDR3 is 14 amino acids. CDR3 coding DNA: TGTGCCAGCAGTTACTCGACAGTAGCCAATGAGCAGTTCTTC. It encodes CASSYSTVANEQFF.

Regarding this clone: Germline is not matched at one junction end, which may reflect a read error. This sequence joins TRBV15 and TRBJ2-2; 8 positions match TRBD2. The germline CDR1 and CDR2 sequences are LNHNV and YYDKDF (reference sequence). There are 15 residues in the CDR3. CDR3 region: CATRSGGPLGGELFF. CDR3 nucleotides: TGTGCCACCCGCAGCGGGGGTCCCCTGGGCGGGGAGCTGTTTTTT.

V and J are TRBV6-2 or TRBV6-3 and TRBJ1-1; 8 nucleotides align to TRBD1. Trimming removed 4 bases from V and 9 bases from J; junction bases left unmatched: 7. The germline CDR1 and CDR2 sequences are MNHEY and SVGEGT. This CDR3 is built from 13 residues. The DNA of the CDR3 is TGTGCCAGCAGTTCCGACAGGGGTGAGAAAGCTTTCTTT. It is translated as CASSSDRGEKAFF.

This clone was observed once. This sequence joins TRBV6-4 and TRBJ1-5; TRBD1 matches 12 bases. The length of the CDR3 is 19 residues. Germline loops: CDR1 MRHNA, CDR2 SNTAGT. V lost 4 bases and J lost 0; bases outside the gene matches: 10. CDR3 amino acids: CASSGGRDRGRLSNQPQHF. The DNA of the CDR3 is TGTGCCAGCAGTGGCGGCCGGGACAGGGGGCGGCTTAGCAATCAGCCCCAGCATTTT.

This chain uses TRBV5-1 with TRBJ1-1; the D gene is possibly TRBD1 (5 bases). Germline V gene sequence: CDR1 SGHRS, CDR2 YFSETQ. Trimming cost V 4 bases and J 4 bases, with 17 bases left between them. The CDR3 extends over 15 amino acids. In DNA, the CDR3 is TGCGCCAGCAGCGGCGGTCGGGGGGGAGGCACTGAAGCTTTCTTT. The encoded protein is CASSGGRGGGTEAFF. The complete variable domain, with remaining parts taken from reference TRBV5-1 and TRBJ1-1, reads KAGVTQTPRYLIKTRGQQVTLSCSPISGHRSVSWYQQTPGQGLQFLFEYFSETQRNKGNFPGRFSGRQFSNSRSEMNVSTLELGDSALYLCASSGGRGGGTEAFFGQGTRLTVV.

The rearrangement links TRBV25-1 to TRBJ1-1; D may be TRBD1 (6 bases). Trimming took off 6 bases at V and 0 bases at J, with 17 bases between the two ends. This CDR3 region has 16 residues. From germline, CDR1 is MGHDK and CDR2 SYGVNS. The CDR3 spells CASRETGIIMNTEAFF. In DNA, the CDR3 is TGTGCCAGCAGAGAAACAGGGATTATTATGAACACTGAAGCTTTCTTT. The whole variable domain, remainder taken from reference TRBV25-1 and TRBJ1-1, is EADIYQTPRYLVIGTGKKITLECSQTMGHDKMYWYQQDPGMELHLIHYSYGVNSTEKGDLSSESTVSRIRTEHFPLTLESARPSHTSQYLCASRETGIIMNTEAFFGQGTRLTVV.

This clone was detected a few times. The chain employs TRBV6-5 and TRBJ1-2, with a possible D match to TRBD1 (6 bases). V shed 9 bases and J shed 4 bases, with 21 bases lying between them. From germline, CDR1 is MNHEY and CDR2 SVGAGI. This CDR3 is built from 15 residues. The CDR3 spells CASVPGRGKIYGYTF. Written as DNA, the CDR3 is TGTGCCAGTGTCCCGGGGAGGGGGAAGATCTATGGCTACACCTTC.